The sequence of this T cell receptor beta chain was determined in a study of blood T cell repertoires in COVID-19. Authors' data handling: Nucleated cell counts were estimated from reference gene primer amplification. Only in-frame clones appear in the TCRdb table, and some are missing; sequencing was by immunoSEQ multiplex PCR. V, J and clone size are those of that table, while D and trimming were read from the DNA. The sample lists 250,000 to 350,000 clones, just under 85% occurring once. This CDR3 contains 14 residues. V lost 4 bases and J lost 4, with 15 bases in between. Germline-derived CDR1 and CDR2 are SGDLS and YYNGEE.

The source of this sequence is a woman aged 45-60 years with active or convalescent COVID-19. V and J are TRBV9 and TRBJ2-7; a weak D match, TRBD2 (6 bases). Sequenced material: peripheral blood. CDR3 DNA: TGTGCCAGCAGCCCATCCACTAGCCCTTACGAGCAGTACTTC. Translating gives CASSPSTSPYEQYF.